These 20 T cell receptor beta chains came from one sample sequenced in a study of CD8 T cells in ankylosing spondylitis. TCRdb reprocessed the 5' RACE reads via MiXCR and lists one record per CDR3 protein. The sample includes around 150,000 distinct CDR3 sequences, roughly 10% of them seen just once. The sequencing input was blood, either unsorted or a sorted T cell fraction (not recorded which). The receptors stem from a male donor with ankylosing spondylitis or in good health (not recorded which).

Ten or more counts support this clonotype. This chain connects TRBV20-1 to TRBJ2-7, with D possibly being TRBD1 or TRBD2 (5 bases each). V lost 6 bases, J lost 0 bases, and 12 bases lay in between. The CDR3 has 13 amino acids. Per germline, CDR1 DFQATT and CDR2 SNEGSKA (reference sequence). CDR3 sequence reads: CSAYRDVSYEQYF. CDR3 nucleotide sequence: TGCAGTGCGTACCGGGACGTCTCCTACGAGCAGTACTTC.

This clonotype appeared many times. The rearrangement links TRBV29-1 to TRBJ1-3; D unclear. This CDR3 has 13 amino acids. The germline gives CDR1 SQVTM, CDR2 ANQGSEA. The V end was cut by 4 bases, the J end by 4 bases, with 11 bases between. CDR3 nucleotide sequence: TGCAGCGTTGCCCCCAGCGCAGGAAACACCATATATTTT. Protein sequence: CSVAPSAGNTIYF. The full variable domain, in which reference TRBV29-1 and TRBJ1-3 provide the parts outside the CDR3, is SAVISQKPSRDICQRGTSLTIQCQVDSQVTMMFWYRQQPGQSLTLIATANQGSEATYESGFVIDKFPISRPNLTFSTLTVSNMSPEDSSIYLCSVAPSAGNTIYFGEGSWLTVV.

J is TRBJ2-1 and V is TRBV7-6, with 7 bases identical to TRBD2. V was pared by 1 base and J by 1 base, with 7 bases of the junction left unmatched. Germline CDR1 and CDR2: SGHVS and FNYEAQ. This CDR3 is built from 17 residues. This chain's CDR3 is CASSLEGLAVSYNEQFF. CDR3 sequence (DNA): TGTGCCAGCAGCTTAGAAGGGCTAGCGGTATCCTACAATGAGCAGTTCTTC.

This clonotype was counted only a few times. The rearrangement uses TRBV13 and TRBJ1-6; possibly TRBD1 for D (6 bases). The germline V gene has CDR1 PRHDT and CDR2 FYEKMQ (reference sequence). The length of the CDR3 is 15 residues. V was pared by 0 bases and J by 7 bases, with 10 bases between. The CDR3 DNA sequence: TGTGCCAGCAGCTTAGGGGGGGGCAGGAATTCACCCCTCCACTTT. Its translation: CASSLGGGRNSPLHF.

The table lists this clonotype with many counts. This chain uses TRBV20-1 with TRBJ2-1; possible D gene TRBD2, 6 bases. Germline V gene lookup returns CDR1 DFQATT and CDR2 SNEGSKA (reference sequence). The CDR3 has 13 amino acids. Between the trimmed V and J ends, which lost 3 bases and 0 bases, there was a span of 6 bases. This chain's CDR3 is CSASGSSYNEQFF. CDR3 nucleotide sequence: TGCAGTGCTAGCGGGAGCTCCTACAATGAGCAGTTCTTC.

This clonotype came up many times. The CDR3: CSAREAGKAEAFF. CDR3 coding DNA: TGCAGTGCTAGAGAGGCAGGGAAGGCTGAAGCTTTCTTT. This chain joins TRBV20-1 and TRBJ1-1, with D tentatively TRBD1 (5 bases). CDR1 and CDR2 from the germline V gene are DFQATT and SNEGSKA (reference sequence). Deletions cut 0 bases from V and 6 bases from J, with 11 bases between. The CDR3 covers 13 residues.

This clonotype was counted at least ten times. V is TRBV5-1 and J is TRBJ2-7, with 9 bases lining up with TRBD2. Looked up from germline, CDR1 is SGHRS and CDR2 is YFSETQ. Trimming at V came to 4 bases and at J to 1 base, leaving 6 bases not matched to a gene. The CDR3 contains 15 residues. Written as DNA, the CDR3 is TGCGCCAGCAGCCTAGAGCGGGGGGCGTCCTACGAGCAGTACTTC. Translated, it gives CASSLERGASYEQYF.

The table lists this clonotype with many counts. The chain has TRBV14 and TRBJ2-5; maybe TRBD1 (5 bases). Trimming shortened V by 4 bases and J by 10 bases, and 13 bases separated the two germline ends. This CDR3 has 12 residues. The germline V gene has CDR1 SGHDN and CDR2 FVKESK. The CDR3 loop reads CASSLAGLDQYF. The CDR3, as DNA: TGTGCCAGCAGCCTAGCAGGGTTGGACCAGTACTTC.

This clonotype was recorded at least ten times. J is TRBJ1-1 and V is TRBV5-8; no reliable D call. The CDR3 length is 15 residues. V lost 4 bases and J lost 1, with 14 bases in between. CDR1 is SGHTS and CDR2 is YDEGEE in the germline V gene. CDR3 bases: TGTGCCAGCAGCATGGATTTTGGGTGGAACACTGAAGCTTTCTTT. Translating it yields CASSMDFGWNTEAFF.

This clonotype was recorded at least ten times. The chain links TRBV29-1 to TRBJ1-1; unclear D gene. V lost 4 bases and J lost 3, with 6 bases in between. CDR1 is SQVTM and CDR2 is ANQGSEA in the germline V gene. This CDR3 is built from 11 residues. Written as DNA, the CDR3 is TGCAGCGTTGGACGGGACACTGAAGCTTTCTTT. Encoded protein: CSVGRDTEAFF.

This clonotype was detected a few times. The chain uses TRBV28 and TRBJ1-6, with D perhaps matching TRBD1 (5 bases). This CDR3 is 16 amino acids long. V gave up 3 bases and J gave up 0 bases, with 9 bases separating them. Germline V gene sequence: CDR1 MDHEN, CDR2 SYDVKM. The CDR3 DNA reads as TGTGCCAGCAGTTTGGCAGGGAGCTCCTATAATTCACCCCTCCACTTT. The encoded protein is CASSLAGSSYNSPLHF.

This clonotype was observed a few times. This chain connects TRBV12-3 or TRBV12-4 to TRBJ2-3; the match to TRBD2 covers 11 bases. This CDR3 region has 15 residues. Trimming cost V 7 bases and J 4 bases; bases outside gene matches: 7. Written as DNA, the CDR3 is TGTGCCAGCACCATAGCGGGAGGGCCCGCAGATACGCAGTATTTT. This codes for CASTIAGGPADTQYF.

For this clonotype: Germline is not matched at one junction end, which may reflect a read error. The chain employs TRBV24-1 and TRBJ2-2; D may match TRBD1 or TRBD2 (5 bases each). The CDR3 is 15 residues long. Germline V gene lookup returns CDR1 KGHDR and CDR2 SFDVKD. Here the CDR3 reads CATSDSGHNTGALFF. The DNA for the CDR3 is TGTGCCACCAGTGATTCAGGACATAACACCGGGGCGCTGTTTTTT.

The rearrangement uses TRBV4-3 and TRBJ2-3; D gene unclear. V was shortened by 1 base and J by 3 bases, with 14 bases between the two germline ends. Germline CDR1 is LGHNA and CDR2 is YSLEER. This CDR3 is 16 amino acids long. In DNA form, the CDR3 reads TGCGCCAGCAGCCAAGGAGGTACAGAAATTACAGATACGCAGTATTTT. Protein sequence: CASSQGGTEITDTQYF.

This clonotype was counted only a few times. The CDR3 DNA reads TGTGCCACCAGTGGTAGGAGCACAGATACGCAGTATTTT. It yields the protein CATSGRSTDTQYF. This chain uses TRBV24-1 with TRBJ2-3; D is unclear. The CDR3 has 13 residues. V was shortened by 5 bases and J by 0 bases, with 5 bases between the two germline ends. The germline CDR1 and CDR2 sequences are KGHDR and SFDVKD.

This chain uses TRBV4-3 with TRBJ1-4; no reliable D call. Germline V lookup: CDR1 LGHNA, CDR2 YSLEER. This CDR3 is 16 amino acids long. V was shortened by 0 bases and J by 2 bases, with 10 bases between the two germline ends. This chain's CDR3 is CASSQDYGRTNEKLFF. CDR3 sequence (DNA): TGCGCCAGCAGCCAAGATTATGGGAGGACTAATGAAAAACTGTTTTTT.

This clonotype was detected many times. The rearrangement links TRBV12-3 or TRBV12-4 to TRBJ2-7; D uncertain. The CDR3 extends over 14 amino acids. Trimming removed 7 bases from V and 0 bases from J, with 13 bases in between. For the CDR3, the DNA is TGTGCCAGCACCCTTTTGGGCGGCTCCTACGAGCAGTACTTC. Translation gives CASTLLGGSYEQYF.

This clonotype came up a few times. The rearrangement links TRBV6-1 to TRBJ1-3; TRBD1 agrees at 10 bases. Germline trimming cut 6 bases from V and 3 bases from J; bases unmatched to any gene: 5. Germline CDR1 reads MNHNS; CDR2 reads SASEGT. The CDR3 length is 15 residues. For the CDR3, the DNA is TGTGCCAGCAGATCCGACAGGGGGCTTGGAAACACCATATATTTT. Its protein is CASRSDRGLGNTIYF.

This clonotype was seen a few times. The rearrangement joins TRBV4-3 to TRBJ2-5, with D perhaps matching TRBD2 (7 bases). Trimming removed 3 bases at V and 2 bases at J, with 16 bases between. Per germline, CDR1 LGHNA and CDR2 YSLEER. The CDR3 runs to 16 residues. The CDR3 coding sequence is TGCGCCAGCAGCCAGATGGGGGGGGGGCCACAAGAGACCCAGTACTTC. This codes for CASSQMGGGPQETQYF.

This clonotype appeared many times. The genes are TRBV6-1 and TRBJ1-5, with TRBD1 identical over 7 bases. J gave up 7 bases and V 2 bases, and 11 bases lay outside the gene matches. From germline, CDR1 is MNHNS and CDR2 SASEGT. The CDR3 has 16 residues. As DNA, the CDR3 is TGTGCCAGCAGTGAATTCGACAGGGTGTTTGGGCAGCCCCAGCATTTT. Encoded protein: CASSEFDRVFGQPQHF.